The table lists the clone carrying this TCR beta chain with many counts. Its antigen is undetermined. The data are from a study of neurological immune-mediated disorders. In the study overall: Multiple sclerosis patients numbering around 34 comprised around 31 relapsing-remitting and 3 secondary progressive patients.

General study points: Across subjects, expanded clones had no CDR3 amino acid sequences in common, pointing to private repertoires in all groups. The greatest degree of TCR clonal expansion was observed in HTLV-1-associated myelopathy, with the lowest in multiple sclerosis, below that of healthy controls.

The germline V gene has CDR1 SGHTA and CDR2 FQGNSA. J gave up 15 bases and V 4 bases, and 8 bases lay outside the gene matches. The CDR3 is 12 residues long. The cDNA was synthesized by means of template-switch 5'RACE, which was carried out with 10-nucleotide random UMIs. TCRdb passed the 5' RACE reads through MiXCR, listing each CDR3 protein once. The sample yields 70,000 to 90,000 distinct CDR3 sequences, roughly 4.8% seen once. Sequencing was performed on PBMCs. The clonotype comes from a woman younger than 45 with multiple sclerosis. The chain combines TRBV7-2 with TRBJ2-1; TRBD2 aligns across 8 bases. For the CDR3, the DNA is TGTGCCAGCAGCTCACCGGGACTAGTGTCGTTCTTC. This codes for CASSSPGLVSFF.